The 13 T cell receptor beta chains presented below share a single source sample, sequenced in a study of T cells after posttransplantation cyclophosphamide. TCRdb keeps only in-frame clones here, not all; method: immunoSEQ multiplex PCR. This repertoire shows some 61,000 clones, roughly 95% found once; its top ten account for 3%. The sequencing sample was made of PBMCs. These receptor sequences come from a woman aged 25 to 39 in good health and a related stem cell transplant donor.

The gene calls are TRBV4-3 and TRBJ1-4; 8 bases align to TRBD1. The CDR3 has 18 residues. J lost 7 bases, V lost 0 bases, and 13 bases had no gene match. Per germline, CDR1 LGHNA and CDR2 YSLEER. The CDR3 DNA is TGCGCCAGCAGCCAAGATTGGGGGCCCTGGGACAGGCCTGAAAAACTGTTTTTT. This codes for CASSQDWGPWDRPEKLFF.

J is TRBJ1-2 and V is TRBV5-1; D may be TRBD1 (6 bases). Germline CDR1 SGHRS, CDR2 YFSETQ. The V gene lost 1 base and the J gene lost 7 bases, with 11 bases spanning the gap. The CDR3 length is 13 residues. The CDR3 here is CASSLTGYSGYTF. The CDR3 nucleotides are TGCGCCAGCAGCTTGACAGGGTATTCTGGCTACACCTTC.

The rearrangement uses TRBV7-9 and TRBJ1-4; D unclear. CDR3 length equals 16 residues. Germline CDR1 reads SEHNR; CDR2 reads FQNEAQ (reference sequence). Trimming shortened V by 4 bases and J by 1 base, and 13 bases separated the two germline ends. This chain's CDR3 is CASSSGDTLTNEKLFF. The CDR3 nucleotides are TGTGCCAGCAGCTCGGGCGACACCCTAACTAATGAAAAACTGTTTTTT.

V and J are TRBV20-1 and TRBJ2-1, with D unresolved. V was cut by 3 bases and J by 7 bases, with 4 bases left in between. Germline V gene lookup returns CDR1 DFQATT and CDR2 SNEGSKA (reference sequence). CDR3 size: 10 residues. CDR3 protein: CSASANEQFF. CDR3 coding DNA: TGCAGTGCTAGTGCGAATGAGCAGTTCTTC.

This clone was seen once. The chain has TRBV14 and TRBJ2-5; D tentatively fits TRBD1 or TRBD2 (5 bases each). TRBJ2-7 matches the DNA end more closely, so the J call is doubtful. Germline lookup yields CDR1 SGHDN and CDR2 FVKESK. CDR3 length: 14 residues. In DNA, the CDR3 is TGTGCCAGCAGCGCGCAGTTTGGGGGCTACGAGCAGTACTTC. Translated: CASSAQFGGYEQYF.

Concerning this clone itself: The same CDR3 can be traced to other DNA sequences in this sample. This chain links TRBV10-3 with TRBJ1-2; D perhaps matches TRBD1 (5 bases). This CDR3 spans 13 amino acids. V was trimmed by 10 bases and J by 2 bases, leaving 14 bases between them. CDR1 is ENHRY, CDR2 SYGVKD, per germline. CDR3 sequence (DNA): TGTGCCAGGCAACAGGAGTTAAACTATGGCTACACCTTC. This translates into CARQQELNYGYTF.

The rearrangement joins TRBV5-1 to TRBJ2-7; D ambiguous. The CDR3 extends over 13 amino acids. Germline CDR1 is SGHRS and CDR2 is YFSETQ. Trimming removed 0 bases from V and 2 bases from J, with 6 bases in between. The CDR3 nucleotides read TGCGCCAGCAGCTTGGAACTAACCTACGAGCAGTACTTC. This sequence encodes CASSLELTYEQYF.

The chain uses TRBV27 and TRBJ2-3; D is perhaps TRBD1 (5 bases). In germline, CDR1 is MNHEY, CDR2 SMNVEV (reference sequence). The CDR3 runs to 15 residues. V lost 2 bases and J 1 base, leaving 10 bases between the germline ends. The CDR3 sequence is CASSLLRAGTDTQYF. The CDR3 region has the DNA TGTGCCAGCAGTTTACTCAGGGCCGGCACAGATACGCAGTATTTT.

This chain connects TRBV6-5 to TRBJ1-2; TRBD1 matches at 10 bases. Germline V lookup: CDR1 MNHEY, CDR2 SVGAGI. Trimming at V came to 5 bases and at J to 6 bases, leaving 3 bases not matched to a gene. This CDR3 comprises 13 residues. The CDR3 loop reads CASSPGQGNGYTF. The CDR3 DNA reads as TGTGCCAGCAGTCCGGGACAGGGGAATGGCTACACCTTC.

This chain's CDR3 is CASSDLGANNEQFF. The CDR3 DNA sequence: TGTGCCAGCAGTGACCTGGGGGCAAACAATGAGCAGTTCTTC. This rearrangement joins TRBV6-4 to TRBJ2-1, with D perhaps matching TRBD1 (6 bases). Germline V gives CDR1 MRHNA, CDR2 SNTAGT. This CDR3 has 14 residues. V shed 2 bases and J shed 5 bases, with 10 bases lying between them.

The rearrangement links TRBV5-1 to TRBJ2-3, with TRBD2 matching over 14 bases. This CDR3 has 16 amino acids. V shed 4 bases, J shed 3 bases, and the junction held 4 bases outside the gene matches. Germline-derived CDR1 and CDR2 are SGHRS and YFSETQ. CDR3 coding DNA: TGCGCCAGCAGCCCGCGGACTAGCGGGGGGACAGATACGCAGTATTTT. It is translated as CASSPRTSGGTDTQYF.

The CDR3 DNA reads as TGCAGCGTTGTGGGATTCGGGACAGTCCGATCCGGGGAGCTGTTTTTT. Translation gives CSVVGFGTVRSGELFF. V usage is TRBV29-1 and J usage is TRBJ2-2, with 7 bases identical to TRBD1. The CDR3 loop spans 16 amino acids. V lost 4 bases to trimming and J lost 6 bases; unmatched junction nucleotides: 14. The germline V gene has CDR1 SQVTM and CDR2 ANQGSEA.

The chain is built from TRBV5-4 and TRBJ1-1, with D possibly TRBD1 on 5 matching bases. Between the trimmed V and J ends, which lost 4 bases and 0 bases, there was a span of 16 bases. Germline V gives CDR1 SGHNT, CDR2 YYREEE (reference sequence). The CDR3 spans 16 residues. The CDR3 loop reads CASSPGGGPMNTEAFF. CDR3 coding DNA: TGTGCCAGCAGCCCGGGGGGGGGACCCATGAACACTGAAGCTTTCTTT.